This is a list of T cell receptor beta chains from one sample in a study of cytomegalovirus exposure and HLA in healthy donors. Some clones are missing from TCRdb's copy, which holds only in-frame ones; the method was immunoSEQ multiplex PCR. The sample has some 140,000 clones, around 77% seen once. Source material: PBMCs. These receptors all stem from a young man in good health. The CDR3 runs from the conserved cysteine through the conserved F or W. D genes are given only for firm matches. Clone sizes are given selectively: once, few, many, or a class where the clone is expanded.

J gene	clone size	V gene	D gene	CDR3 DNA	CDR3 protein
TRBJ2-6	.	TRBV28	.	TGTGCCAGCAGTCCCCAATCCACGTACTCTGGGGCCAACGTTCTGACTTTC	CASSPQSTYSGANVLTF
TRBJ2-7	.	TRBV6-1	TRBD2	TGTGCCAGCACCGATAGCGGGCCGGGGCAGTACTTC	CASTDSGPGQYF
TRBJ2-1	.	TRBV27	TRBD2	TGTGCCAGCAGTTTATCAAGACTAGCGGCTACGCTATACAATGAGCAGTTCTTC	CASSLSRLAATLYNEQFF
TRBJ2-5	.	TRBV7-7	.	TGTGCCAGCTCCCCAGGCGGGACGACCCAGTACTTC	CASSPGGTTQYF
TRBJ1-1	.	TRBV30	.	TGTGCCTGGAGTGCAACAGGGAACACTGAAGCTTTCTTT	CAWSATGNTEAFF
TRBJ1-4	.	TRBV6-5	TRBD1	TGTGCCAGCAGTTTACAGGGGCGGGATGAAAAACTGTTTTTT	CASSLQGRDEKLFF
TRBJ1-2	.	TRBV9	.	TGTGCCAGCAGCCCGCCTACTACGGACTATGGCTACACCTTC	CASSPPTTDYGYTF
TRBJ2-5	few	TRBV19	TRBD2	TGTGCCAGTAGTACCCTAGCGGGAGGGGCAGAGACCCAGTACTTC	CASSTLAGGAETQYF
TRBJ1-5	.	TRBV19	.	TGTGCCAGTATGGGACTTTCGGGGGATCAGCCCCAGCATTTT	CASMGLSGDQPQHF
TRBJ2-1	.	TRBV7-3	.	TGTGCCAGCAGCAAGGGGGAGGGAGCTAGCGGACATGAGCAGTTCTTC	CASSKGEGASGHEQFF
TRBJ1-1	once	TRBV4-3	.	TGCGCCAGCAGCCAGGGGGCCGACGAAGCTTTCTTT	CASSQGADEAFF
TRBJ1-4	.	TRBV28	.	TGTGCCAGCAGAGGTCACAGGGTTGGGAAACTGTTTTTT	CASRGHRVGKLFF
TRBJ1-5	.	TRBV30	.	TGTGCCTGGAGTGTAGGGGGTAATCAGCCCCAGCATTTT	CAWSVGGNQPQHF
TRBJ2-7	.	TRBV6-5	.	TGTGCCAGCAGTTACTCGGAGGAAATGTACGAGCAGTACTTC	CASSYSEEMYEQYF
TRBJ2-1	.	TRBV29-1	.	TGCAGCGGTGGGGGGATCACTAGGGTCTCCTACAATGAGCAGTTCTTC	CSGGGITRVSYNEQFF
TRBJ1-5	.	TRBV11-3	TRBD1	TGTGCCAGCAGCTCACAGGGGGATCAGCCCCAGCATTTT	CASSSQGDQPQHF
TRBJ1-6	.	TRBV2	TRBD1	TGTGCCAGCAGTGAGACGACAGGGTTCTTACGTTCCCTCCACTTT	CASSETTGFLRSLHF
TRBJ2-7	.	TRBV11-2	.	TGTGCCAGCAGCTTTGGGGACAACTCCTACGAGCAGTACTTC	CASSFGDNSYEQYF
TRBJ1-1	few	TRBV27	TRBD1	TGTGCCAGCAGGCGGACAGGGTGGAACACTGAAGCTTTCTTT	CASRRTGWNTEAFF
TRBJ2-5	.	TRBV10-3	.	TGTGCCATCAGTGAGGCCCCCTCGGCGGGACAAGAGACCCAGTACTTC	CAISEAPSAGQETQYF
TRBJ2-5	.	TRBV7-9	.	TGTGCCAGCAGGCCAGTCGGGGAGACCCAGTACTTC	CASRPVGETQYF
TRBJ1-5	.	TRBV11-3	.	TGTGCCAGCACCCCGCTAGGGAGGGGAGGCAATCAGCCCCAGCATTTT	CASTPLGRGGNQPQHF
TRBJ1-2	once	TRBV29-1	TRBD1	TGCAGCGTTGAACATGCCGGACAGGGAATCCCGTATGGCTACACCTTC	CSVEHAGQGIPYGYTF
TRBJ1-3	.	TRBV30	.	TGTGCCTGGAGTCCCCCGGACAGCTCTGGAAACACCATATATTTT	CAWSPPDSSGNTIYF
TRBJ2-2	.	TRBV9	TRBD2	TGTGCCAGCAGCCCGACTAGCGGAGCGAACACCGGGGAGCTGTTTTTT	CASSPTSGANTGELFF
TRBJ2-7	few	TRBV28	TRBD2	TGTGCCAGCACCGAGCTAGCGGGAGGCTACGAGCAGTACTTC	CASTELAGGYEQYF
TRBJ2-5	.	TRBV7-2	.	TGTGCCAGCAGCTTCCAAACGAGCCAAGAGACCCAGTACTTC	CASSFQTSQETQYF
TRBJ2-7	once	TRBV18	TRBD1	TGTGCCAGCTCAGCGAAGACCGGGACAGGGACGGTCGAGCAGTACTTC	CASSAKTGTGTVEQYF
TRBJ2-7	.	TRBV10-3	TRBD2	TGTGCCACCGAGGCCGGACTTAAGCGGGGGGGCTCCTACGAGCAGTACTTC	CATEAGLKRGGSYEQYF
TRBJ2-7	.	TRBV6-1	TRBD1	TGTGCCAGCAGTTCCGGGACAGGGGTAGACGAGCAGTACTTC	CASSSGTGVDEQYF
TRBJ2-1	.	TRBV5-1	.	TGCGCCAGCAGCTTGCAACCCAGCGGAGCCTACAATGAGCAGTTCTTC	CASSLQPSGAYNEQFF
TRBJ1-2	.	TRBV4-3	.	TGCGCCAGCAGCCAAGAACGGGCAGGGTACAACGGCTACACCTTC	CASSQERAGYNGYTF
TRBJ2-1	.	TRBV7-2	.	TGTGCCAGCAGCTACCGGTTTGGTGGCAATGAGCAGTTCTTC	CASSYRFGGNEQFF
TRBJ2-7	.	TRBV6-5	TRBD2	TGTGCCAGCAGTTCCCGACTAGCAACCTCTGAGCAGTACTTC	CASSSRLATSEQYF
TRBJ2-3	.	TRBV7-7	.	TGTGCTAGCAGCTTAAACGGACAGCCCACAGATACGCAGTATTTT	CASSLNGQPTDTQYF
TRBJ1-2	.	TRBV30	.	TGTGCCTGGAGTTCCCGGGGTGGTTCCCCCTATGGCTACACCTTC	CAWSSRGGSPYGYTF
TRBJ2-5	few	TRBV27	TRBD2	TGTGCCAGCAGTTTATATCCCCTAGCGGGAGTCTTTCAAGAGACCCAGTACTTC	CASSLYPLAGVFQETQYF
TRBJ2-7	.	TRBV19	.	TGTGCCAGTAGTATAGCCTTAGGGGGGGTAGAAGACGAGCAGTACTTC	CASSIALGGVEDEQYF
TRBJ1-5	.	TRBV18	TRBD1	TGTGCCAGCTCACCGACCGGTATCGACAGGGGGCTGAATCAGCCCCAGCATTTT	CASSPTGIDRGLNQPQHF
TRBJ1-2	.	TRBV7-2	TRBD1	TGTGCCAGCAGCTTGGCCGGACAGGCCGCGGGCTACACCTTC	CASSLAGQAAGYTF
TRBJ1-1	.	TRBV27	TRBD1	TGTGCCAGCAGGACAGGGACGGGGAACACTGAAGCTTTCTTT	CASRTGTGNTEAFF
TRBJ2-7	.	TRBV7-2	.	TGTGCCAGCAGCCTAAGGGGCGGTGACGACTACGAGCAGTACTTC	CASSLRGGDDYEQYF
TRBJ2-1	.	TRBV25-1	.	TGTGCCAGCAGTGACGTCAGGCGTGACAATGAGCAGTTCTTC	CASSDVRRDNEQFF
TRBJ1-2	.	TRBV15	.	TGTGCCACCAGCAACCTCCAGGGCTACTATGGCTACACCTTC	CATSNLQGYYGYTF
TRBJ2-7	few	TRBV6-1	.	TGTGCCAGCAGTGAAGCCGACAGAGGCTACCCCTACGAGCAGTACTTC	CASSEADRGYPYEQYF
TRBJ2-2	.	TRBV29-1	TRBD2	TGCAGCGTTTCCGGGACTAGCGGGAGGGCCACCGGGGAGCTGTTTTTT	CSVSGTSGRATGELFF
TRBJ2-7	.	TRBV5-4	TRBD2	TGTGCCAGCAGCTCCCCCGCTAGCGGCACCTACGAGCAGTACTTC	CASSSPASGTYEQYF
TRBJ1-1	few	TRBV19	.	TGTGCCAGTACCGTGACAGTAAACACTGAAGCTTTCTTT	CASTVTVNTEAFF
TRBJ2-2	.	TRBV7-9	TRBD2	TGTTCCAGCAGCTTAGCAGGGACTAGCGCCTATCCTGCGGGGGAGCTGTTTTTT	CSSSLAGTSAYPAGELFF
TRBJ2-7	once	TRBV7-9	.	TGTGCCAGCAGCTTAATCCGGCCGCTAAGGAGCTCCTACGAGCAGTACTTC	CASSLIRPLRSSYEQYF
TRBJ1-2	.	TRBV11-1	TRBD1	TGTGCCAGCAGCCTGACAGGGGATCCACGCTACACCTTC	CASSLTGDPRYTF
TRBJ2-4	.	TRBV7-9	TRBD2	TGTGCCAGCAGCTTAGCCGGGACTAGCGGGACTAACATTCAGTACTTC	CASSLAGTSGTNIQYF
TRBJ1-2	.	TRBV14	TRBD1	TGTGCCAGCAGCCGCGAGGACAGGGCTTCGGGCTACACCTTC	CASSREDRASGYTF
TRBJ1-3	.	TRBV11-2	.	TGTGCCAGCAGCTTAGGCAGGGCTGGAAGCACCATATATTTT	CASSLGRAGSTIYF
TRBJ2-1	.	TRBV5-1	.	TGCGCCAGCAGCCGACGACCGCCAGCGGGAGAGGGGGCGAATGAGCAGTTCTTC	CASSRRPPAGEGANEQFF